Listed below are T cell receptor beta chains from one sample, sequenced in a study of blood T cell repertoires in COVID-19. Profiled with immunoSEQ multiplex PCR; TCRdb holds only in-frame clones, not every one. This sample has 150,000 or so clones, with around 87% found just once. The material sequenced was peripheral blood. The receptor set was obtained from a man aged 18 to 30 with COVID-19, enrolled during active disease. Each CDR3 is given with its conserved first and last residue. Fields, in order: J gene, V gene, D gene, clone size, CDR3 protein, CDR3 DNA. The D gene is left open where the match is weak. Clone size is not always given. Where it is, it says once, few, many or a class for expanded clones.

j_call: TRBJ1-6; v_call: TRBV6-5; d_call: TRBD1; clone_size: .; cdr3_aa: CASRTGDTDSPLHF; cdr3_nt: TGTGCCAGCAGAACAGGGGATACGGATTCACCCCTCCACTTT
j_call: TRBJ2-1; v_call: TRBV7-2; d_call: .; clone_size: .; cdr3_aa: CASSPTAGFFNEQFF; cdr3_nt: TGTGCCAGCAGCCCCACGGCGGGGTTTTTCAATGAGCAGTTCTTC
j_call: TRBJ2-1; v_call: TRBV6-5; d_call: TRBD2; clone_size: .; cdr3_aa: CASKGLADSYNEQFF; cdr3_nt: TGTGCCAGCAAAGGACTAGCGGACTCCTACAATGAGCAGTTCTTC
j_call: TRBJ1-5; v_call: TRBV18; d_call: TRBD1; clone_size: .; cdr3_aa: CASSAQGASQPQHF; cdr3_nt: TGTGCCAGCTCAGCCCAGGGGGCGAGCCAGCCCCAGCATTTT
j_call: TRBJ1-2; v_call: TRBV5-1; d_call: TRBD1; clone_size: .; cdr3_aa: CASSLRQGTLGYGYTF; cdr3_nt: TGCGCCAGCAGCTTGCGACAGGGGACCCTAGGCTATGGCTACACCTTC
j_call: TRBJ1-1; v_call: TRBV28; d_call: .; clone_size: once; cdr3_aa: CASGHGGDTEAFF; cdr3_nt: TGTGCCAGCGGCCATGGGGGGGACACTGAAGCTTTCTTT
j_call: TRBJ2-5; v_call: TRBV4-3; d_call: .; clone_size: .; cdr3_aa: CASSQDFKDRQETQYF; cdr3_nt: TGCGCCAGCAGCCAAGATTTTAAGGACAGACAAGAGACCCAGTACTTC
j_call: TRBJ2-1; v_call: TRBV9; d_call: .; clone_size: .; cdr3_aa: CASSPWEDYRLNEQFF; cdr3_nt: TGTGCCAGCAGCCCCTGGGAGGACTACCGTTTGAATGAGCAGTTCTTC
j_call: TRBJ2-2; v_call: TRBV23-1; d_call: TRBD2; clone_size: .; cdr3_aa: CASRSKREVGTGELFF; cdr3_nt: TGCGCCAGCAGATCGAAGCGGGAGGTAGGCACCGGGGAGCTGTTTTTT
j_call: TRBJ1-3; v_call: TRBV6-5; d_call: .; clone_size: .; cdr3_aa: CASSVQGTGNTIYF; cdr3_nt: TGTGCCAGCAGCGTACAGGGAACTGGAAACACCATATATTTT
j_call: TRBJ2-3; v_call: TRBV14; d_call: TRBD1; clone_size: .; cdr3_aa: CASSRDRWETDTQYF; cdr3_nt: TGTGCCAGCAGCCGGGACAGGTGGGAAACAGATACGCAGTATTTT
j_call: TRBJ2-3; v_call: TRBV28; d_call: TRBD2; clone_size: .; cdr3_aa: CASSMRTSGRALTDTQYF; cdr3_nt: TGTGCCAGCAGTATGAGGACTAGCGGGAGGGCCCTTACAGATACGCAGTATTTT
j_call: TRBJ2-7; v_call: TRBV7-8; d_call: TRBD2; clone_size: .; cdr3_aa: CASSLKVTSGAYEQYF; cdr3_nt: TGTGCCAGCAGCTTAAAGGTTACTAGCGGAGCATACGAGCAGTACTTC
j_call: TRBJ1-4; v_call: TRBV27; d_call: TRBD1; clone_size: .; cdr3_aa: CASSPQGDIGKLFF; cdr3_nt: TGTGCCAGCAGTCCTCAGGGGGATATAGGGAAACTGTTTTTT
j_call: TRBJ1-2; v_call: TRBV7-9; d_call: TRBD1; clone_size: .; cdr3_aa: CASSRGTGFYGYTF; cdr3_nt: TGTGCCAGCAGCCGAGGGACAGGGTTCTATGGCTACACCTTC
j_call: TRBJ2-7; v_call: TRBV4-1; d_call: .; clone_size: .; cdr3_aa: CASSQGVWARSSYEQYF; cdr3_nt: TGCGCCAGCAGCCAAGGGGTATGGGCCCGCAGCTCCTACGAGCAGTACTTC
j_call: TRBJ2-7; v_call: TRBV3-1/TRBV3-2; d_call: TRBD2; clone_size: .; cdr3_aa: CASSQSTGLADVYEQYF; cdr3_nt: TGTGCCAGCAGCCAATCAACGGGACTAGCGGACGTATACGAGCAGTACTTC
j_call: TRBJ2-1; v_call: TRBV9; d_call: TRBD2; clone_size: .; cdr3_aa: CASSRWGLAGDEQFF; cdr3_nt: TGTGCCAGCAGCCGATGGGGACTAGCGGGAGATGAGCAGTTCTTC
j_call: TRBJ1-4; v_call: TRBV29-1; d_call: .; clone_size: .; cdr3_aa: CSVEEGGKLLF; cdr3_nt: TGCAGCGTTGAGGAAGGGGGAAAACTGCTTTTT
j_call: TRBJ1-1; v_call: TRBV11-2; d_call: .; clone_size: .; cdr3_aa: CASSLAGARAFF; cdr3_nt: TGTGCCAGCAGCTTAGCAGGGGCAAGGGCTTTCTTT
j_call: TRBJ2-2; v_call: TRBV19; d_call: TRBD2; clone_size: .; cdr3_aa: CASSIRAGVDRGELFF; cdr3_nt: TGTGCCAGTAGTATTAGAGCGGGAGTTGATCGCGGGGAGCTGTTTTTT
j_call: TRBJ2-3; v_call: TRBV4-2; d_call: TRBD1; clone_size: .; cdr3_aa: CASSQNRGRRDTQYF; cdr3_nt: TGTGCCAGCAGCCAAAACAGGGGGCGTCGAGATACGCAGTATTTT
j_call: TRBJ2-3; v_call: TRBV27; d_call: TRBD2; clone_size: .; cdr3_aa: CSIGAGRADTQYF; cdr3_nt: TGTTCCATCGGGGCAGGGAGGGCAGATACGCAGTATTTT